Below are 21 T cell receptor beta chains sequenced from a single sample in a study of radiotherapy plus CTLA-4 blockade in lung cancer. Some clones are missing from TCRdb's copy, which holds only in-frame ones; the method was immunoSEQ multiplex PCR. The table lists 52,000 or so clones, around four fifths of them singletons. This specimen consisted of peripheral blood, obtained from a patient treated with radiotherapy plus ipilimumab. These receptor sequences come from a human donor with non-small cell lung cancer whose response to radiotherapy plus ipilimumab could not be evaluated.

The chain has TRBV5-1 and TRBJ2-1; 7 bases fit TRBD1. The CDR3 covers 15 residues. The V segment lost 4 bases and the J segment 7 bases; nucleotides outside the gene matches: 11. The germline CDR1 and CDR2 sequences are SGHRS and YFSETQ. CDR3 residues: CASSPGQTPWNEQFF. Here the CDR3 DNA reads TGCGCCAGCAGCCCGGGACAGACCCCTTGGAATGAGCAGTTCTTC.

This clone was counted a few times. The chain is built from TRBV28 and TRBJ1-5, with 7 bases aligning to TRBD1. Unmatched junction bases numbered 8, after V lost 6 bases and J lost 0 bases. This CDR3 contains 16 residues. CDR1 is MDHEN, CDR2 SYDVKM, per germline. The CDR3 DNA reads TGTGCCAGCAGACCTCACAGGGGTTCTAGCAATCAGCCCCAGCATTTT. Translating it yields CASRPHRGSSNQPQHF.

This clone has only one observation. The chain joins TRBV6-1 to TRBJ2-7; perhaps TRBD1 as D (6 bases). The germline V gene has CDR1 MNHNS and CDR2 SASEGT. The CDR3 runs to 16 residues. V gave up 4 bases and J gave up 6 bases, with 22 bases separating them. The CDR3 DNA follows: TGTGCCAGCAGTGTAGAAACCTGGGGGCTCTTTGGCGAGCAGTACTTC. Translated: CASSVETWGLFGEQYF.

The V call is TRBV27, the J call TRBJ1-4; 7 nucleotides align to TRBD1. V trimming: 5 bases; J trimming: 14 bases; junction bases outside the gene matches: 17. CDR3 length equals 15 residues. Germline V gives CDR1 MNHEY, CDR2 SMNVEV (reference sequence). The chain's CDR3 is CASSTNPRGPEGLFF. The DNA for the CDR3 is TGTGCCAGCAGTACCAACCCGAGGGGGCCCGAGGGCCTGTTTTTT.

The chain joins TRBV7-2 to TRBJ1-2; D might be TRBD1 (6 bases). The CDR3 extends over 14 amino acids. V was trimmed by 0 bases and J by 1 base, leaving 6 bases between them. The germline V gene has CDR1 SGHTA and CDR2 FQGNSA. DNA of the CDR3: TGTGCCAGCAGCTTAGCACAGGGTAACTATGGCTACACCTTC. It specifies CASSLAQGNYGYTF.

V gene TRBV5-1 combines with J gene TRBJ2-1; D is perhaps TRBD1 (6 bases). The germline CDR1 and CDR2 sequences are SGHRS and YFSETQ. V was cut by 3 bases and J by 8 bases, with 21 bases left in between. This CDR3 comprises 16 residues. The CDR3 spells CASSSLDGRHRDEQFF. CDR3 in DNA: TGCGCCAGCAGCTCGCTGGACGGACGCCACAGGGATGAGCAGTTCTTC.

This chain connects TRBV6-5 to TRBJ1-4, with TRBD1 matching over 7 bases. This CDR3 contains 15 residues. V trimming: 2 bases; J trimming: 4 bases; junction bases outside the gene matches: 4. Germline lookup yields CDR1 MNHEY and CDR2 SVGAGI. As DNA, the CDR3 is TGTGCCAGCAGTTACGCGGGACAGTTTAATGAAAAACTGTTTTTT. It yields the protein CASSYAGQFNEKLFF.

CDR3 protein: CASSFSGRADEQYF. The CDR3 region has the DNA TGTGCCAGCAGTTTTAGCGGGAGGGCCGACGAGCAGTACTTC. The chain uses TRBV2 and TRBJ2-7, with 11 bases fitting TRBD2. J lost 5 bases, V lost 5 bases, and 5 bases had no gene match. The CDR3 spans 14 residues. Germline V lookup: CDR1 SNHLY, CDR2 FYNNEI. Based on the CDR3 plus reference TRBV2 and TRBJ2-7, the full variable domain is EPEVTQTPSHQVTQMGQEVILRCVPISNHLYFYWYRQILGQKVEFLVSFYNNEISEKSEIFDDQFSVERPDGSNFTLKIRSTKLEDSAMYFCASSFSGRADEQYFGPGTRLTVT.

The chain links TRBV9 to TRBJ2-1, with D unclear. The germline V and J ends were trimmed by 0 bases and 1 base, with 8 bases remaining between them. Germline V gene lookup returns CDR1 SGDLS and CDR2 YYNGEE. CDR3 size: 15 residues. CDR3 loop: CASSVDPASYNEQFF. The CDR3 DNA sequence: TGTGCCAGCAGCGTAGACCCCGCGTCCTACAATGAGCAGTTCTTC. The full variable domain, in which reference TRBV9 and TRBJ2-1 provide the parts outside the CDR3, is DSGVTQTPKHLITATGQRVTLRCSPRSGDLSVYWYQQSLDQGLQFLIQYYNGEERAKGNILERFSAQQFPDLHSELNLSSLELGDSALYFCASSVDPASYNEQFFGPGTRLTVL.

The J gene is TRBJ1-5, the V gene TRBV28; D not resolved. CDR3 length: 12 amino acids. The V gene lost 6 bases and the J gene lost 5 bases, with 8 bases spanning the gap. Germline V lookup: CDR1 MDHEN, CDR2 SYDVKM. The CDR3 nucleotides read TGTGCCAGCAGCCCGGCGGATCAGCCCCAGCATTTT. Its protein product is CASSPADQPQHF.

This chain connects TRBV25-1 to TRBJ2-7, with 9 bases identical to TRBD1. From germline, CDR1 is MGHDK and CDR2 SYGVNS. This CDR3 is built from 15 residues. V was pared by 6 bases and J by 5 bases, with 11 bases of the junction left unmatched. This chain's CDR3 is CASSARGQGNHEQYF. CDR3 bases: TGTGCCAGCAGCGCTAGGGGACAGGGAAATCACGAGCAGTACTTC.

The chain combines TRBV7-8 with TRBJ1-1, with 7 bases matching TRBD1. Germline values: CDR1 SGHVS, CDR2 FQNEAQ. The CDR3 runs to 15 residues. V lost 4 bases to trimming and J lost 2 bases; unmatched junction nucleotides: 7. CDR3 in amino acids: CASSSSQGVNTEAFF. Here the CDR3 DNA reads TGTGCCAGCAGCTCTAGCCAGGGGGTAAACACTGAAGCTTTCTTT. The complete variable domain, with remaining parts taken from reference TRBV7-8 and TRBJ1-1, reads GAGVSQSPRYKVAKRGQDVALRCDPISGHVSLFWYQQALGQGPEFLTYFQNEAQLDKSGLPSDRFFAERPEGSVSTLKIQRTQQEDSAVYLCASSSSQGVNTEAFFGQGTRLTVV.

The V call is TRBV7-2, the J call TRBJ2-1; D remains ambiguous. Germline CDR1 reads SGHTA; CDR2 reads FQGNSA. This CDR3 has 13 amino acids. V was clipped by 2 bases and J by 4 bases, with 6 bases between them. The CDR3: CASSLSHYNEQFF. CDR3 sequence (DNA): TGTGCCAGCAGCTTAAGCCATTACAATGAGCAGTTCTTC.

This chain joins TRBV7-7 and TRBJ2-5, with 12 bases lining up with TRBD1. With V trimmed by 6 bases and J by 4 bases, 6 bases remained unmatched. Germline V gives CDR1 SSHAT, CDR2 FNYEAQ (reference sequence). The length of the CDR3 is 15 residues. CDR3 sequence reads: CASRSGQGAGETQYF. The CDR3 DNA follows: TGTGCCAGCAGATCGGGACAGGGGGCAGGAGAGACCCAGTACTTC.

This clone was counted a single time. The V and J genes are TRBV19 and TRBJ2-3; 10 bases line up with TRBD1. Germline CDR1 LNHDA, CDR2 SQIVND (reference sequence). J gave up 5 bases and V 5 bases, and 4 bases lay outside the gene matches. The CDR3 has 14 amino acids. The CDR3 DNA follows: TGTGCCAGTAGTTCGACAGGGGGCGGAGATACGCAGTATTTT. This encodes CASSSTGGGDTQYF.

This sequence joins TRBV11-2 and TRBJ1-1; 8 bases line up with TRBD1. There are 14 residues in the CDR3. CDR1 is SGHAT, CDR2 FQNNGV, per germline. Unmatched junction bases numbered 9, after V lost 7 bases and J lost 5 bases. This CDR3 is CASTFRGQGTEAFF. CDR3 bases: TGTGCCAGCACCTTCAGGGGGCAGGGAACTGAAGCTTTCTTT.

The chain carries TRBV11-3 and TRBJ2-7; 7 bases line up with TRBD2. V was clipped by 2 bases and J by 0 bases; unmatched bases: 4. Per germline, CDR1 SGHNT and CDR2 YENEEA. The CDR3 extends over 15 amino acids. The CDR3 spells CASSLFLADSYEQYF. Here the CDR3 DNA reads TGTGCCAGCAGCTTATTTCTAGCGGACTCCTACGAGCAGTACTTC. Together with reference TRBV11-3 and TRBJ2-7, the CDR3 gives the full variable domain: EAGVVQSPRYKIIEKKQPVAFWCNPISGHNTLYWYLQNLGQGPELLIRYENEEAVDDSQLPKDRFSAERLKGVDSTLKIQPAELGDSAVYLCASSLFLADSYEQYFGPGTRLTVT.

The rearrangement joins TRBV5-8 to TRBJ2-1, with 8 bases identical to TRBD1. With V trimmed by 4 bases and J by 7 bases, 10 bases remained unmatched. The CDR3 is 15 residues long. CDR1 and CDR2 (germline): SGHTS, YDEGEE. The CDR3 DNA reads TGTGCCAGCAGCAGAATGACAGGGGCGAGAAATGAGCAGTTCTTC. It codes for CASSRMTGARNEQFF. The entire variable domain, with the rest obtained from reference TRBV5-8 and TRBJ2-1, is as follows: EAGVTQSPTHLIKTRGQQATLRCSPISGHTSVYWYQQALGLGLQFLLWYDEGEERNRGNFPPRFSGRQFPNYSSELNVNALELEDSALYLCASSRMTGARNEQFFGPGTRLTVL.

The chain is built from TRBV11-2 and TRBJ2-7; no clear D. V was shortened by 5 bases and J by 7 bases, with 18 bases between the two germline ends. The V gene's germline CDR1 is SGHAT and CDR2 FQNNGV. CDR3 length equals 14 residues. The CDR3 DNA sequence: TGTGCCAGCAGCCCGAGCGCTGACCTCTCGGAGCAGTACTTC. Protein sequence: CASSPSADLSEQYF.

The chain recombines TRBV7-9 with TRBJ2-5; TRBD2 aligns across 8 bases. The V gene's germline CDR1 is SEHNR and CDR2 FQNEAQ (reference sequence). The CDR3 runs 14 residues. After removal of 3 bases from V and 7 bases from J, the junction contained 7 bases not matched to a gene. CDR3 in amino acids: CASSLGLGVGTQYF. CDR3 sequence (DNA): TGTGCCAGCAGCTTGGGACTAGGAGTTGGGACCCAGTACTTC.

V gene TRBV30 combines with J gene TRBJ1-5; D gene ambiguous. Germline lookup yields CDR1 GTSNPN and CDR2 SVGIG (reference sequence). Trimming cost V 4 bases and J 9 bases, with 16 bases left between them. CDR3 length: 13 residues. This CDR3 reads CAWTVDRSGPQHF. The CDR3 nucleotides are TGTGCCTGGACGGTCGACCGCTCAGGGCCCCAGCATTTT. The complete variable domain, with remaining parts taken from reference TRBV30 and TRBJ1-5, reads SQTIHQWPATLVQPVGSPLSLECTVEGTSNPNLYWYRQAAGRGLQLLFYSVGIGQISSEVPQNLSASRPQDRQFILSSKKLLLSDSGFYLCAWTVDRSGPQHFGDGTRLSIL.